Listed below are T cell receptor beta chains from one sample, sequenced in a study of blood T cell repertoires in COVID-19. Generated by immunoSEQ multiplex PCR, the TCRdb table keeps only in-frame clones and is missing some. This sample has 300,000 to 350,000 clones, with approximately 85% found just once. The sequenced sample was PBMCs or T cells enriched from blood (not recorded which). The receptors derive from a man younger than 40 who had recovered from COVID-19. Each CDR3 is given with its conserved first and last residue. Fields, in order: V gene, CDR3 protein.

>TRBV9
CASSVGAGAFEQFF
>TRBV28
CASSINRDVQPQHF
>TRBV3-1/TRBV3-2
CASSPGTGQYEQYF
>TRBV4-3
CASSQDLEIAKNIQYF
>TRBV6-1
CASSENPGGDSGYTF
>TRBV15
CATSRDRGLTGGYTF
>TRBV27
CASSLDYYNEQFF
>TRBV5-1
CASRGGTPALPGELFF
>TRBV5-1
CASSSPGRGGTQYF
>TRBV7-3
CASSPGGGGNTEAFF
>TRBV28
CASRSGGGENTEAFF
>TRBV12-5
CASGLARRDSSYNEQFF
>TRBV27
CASSLSLGTPDGYTF
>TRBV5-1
CASSLNAGLSYGYTF
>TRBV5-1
CASNTGGSDYGYTF
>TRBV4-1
CASRPTGGNYGYTF
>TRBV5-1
CASRETGSGYGYTF
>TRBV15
CATSRYPGGIDTQYF
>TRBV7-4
CASSLALTGCSYEQYF
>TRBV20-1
CSATYYGYTF
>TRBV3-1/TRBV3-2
CASSQGTRSGNTIYF
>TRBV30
CAWSVGGGLGEQYF
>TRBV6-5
CASSSTGTGFHEQYF
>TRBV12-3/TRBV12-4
CASSPQVDTQYF
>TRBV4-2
CASSPSGTTTANYGYTF
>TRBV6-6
CASSSGTGGKNF
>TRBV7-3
CASSLTGDTEAFF
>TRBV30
CAWSEQTNTEAFF
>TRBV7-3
CASSLTSMVGITEAFF
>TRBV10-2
CATSHSTGDTEAFF
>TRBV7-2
CASSNLAGGRDTQYF
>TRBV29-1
CSVRVAGEIGELFF
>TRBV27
CASSSFSGANVLTF
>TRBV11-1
CASSPLDRNYGYTF
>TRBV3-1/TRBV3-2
CASRKTGGRQETQYF
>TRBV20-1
CSASLRGEAFF
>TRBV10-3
CAISETASGGRVTQYF
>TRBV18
CASSSIGATGTEAFF
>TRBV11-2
CASSLGGGAELAEQFF
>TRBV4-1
CASSQDFRNEQFF
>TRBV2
CASSGRGRNQPQHF
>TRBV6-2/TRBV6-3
CASSYKPRGVNTEAFF
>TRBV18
CASSPRGAGGPWNEQFF
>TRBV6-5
CASRSLGTGLYEQYF
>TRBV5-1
CASSSGTHANYGYTF
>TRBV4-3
CASSPASLSDTQYF
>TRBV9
CASSEGDRANTEAFF
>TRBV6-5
CASRGSISYEQYF